This T cell receptor (beta chain) derives from a study of human T cells and chemical hapten exposure. The overall study: Doses of diphenylcyclopropenone went to the patients' scalps weekly throughout the roughly 22-week study.

Study-wide findings and caveats: Sensitizing with DPC caused no change in TCRs above 1 in 1000 frequency. Compared with pre-sensitization or healthy control sets, expanded TCRs clustered more.

Under the authors' procedure: Sequenced samples showed a median of approximately 100,000 TCRs each, with counts running from about 20,000 to 690,000. TCRdb reprocessed the RACE reads via MiXCR and lists one record per CDR3 protein. It is TCRdb's table, rather than the study itself, that gives the V and J calls and clone size. The data show 65,000 to 85,000 distinct CDR3 sequences, about a tenth seen once. The sample holds many counts of this clonotype. The antigen remains unidentified. Indicated time point: patch test 1, 2 weeks after DPC sensitization. Treatment of the sample: therapeutic diphenylcyclopropenone sensitization with weekly scalp DPC. CDR1 is DFQATT, CDR2 SNEGSKA, per germline (reference sequence). V shed 4 bases and J shed 5 bases, with 18 bases lying between them. The CDR3 contains 14 residues.

The receptor was isolated from a woman in her forties or fifties with alopecia areata. Some clones in this sample may be carry-over from other donors' samples. This rearrangement joins TRBV20-1 to TRBJ2-7, with no clear D. This material consisted of whole blood, taken in connection with sensitization to the hapten diphenylcyclopropenone (DPC). CDR3 region: CSATLPNSFHEQYF. CDR3 DNA: TGCAGTGCTACCTTACCGAACTCGTTCCACGAGCAGTACTTC.